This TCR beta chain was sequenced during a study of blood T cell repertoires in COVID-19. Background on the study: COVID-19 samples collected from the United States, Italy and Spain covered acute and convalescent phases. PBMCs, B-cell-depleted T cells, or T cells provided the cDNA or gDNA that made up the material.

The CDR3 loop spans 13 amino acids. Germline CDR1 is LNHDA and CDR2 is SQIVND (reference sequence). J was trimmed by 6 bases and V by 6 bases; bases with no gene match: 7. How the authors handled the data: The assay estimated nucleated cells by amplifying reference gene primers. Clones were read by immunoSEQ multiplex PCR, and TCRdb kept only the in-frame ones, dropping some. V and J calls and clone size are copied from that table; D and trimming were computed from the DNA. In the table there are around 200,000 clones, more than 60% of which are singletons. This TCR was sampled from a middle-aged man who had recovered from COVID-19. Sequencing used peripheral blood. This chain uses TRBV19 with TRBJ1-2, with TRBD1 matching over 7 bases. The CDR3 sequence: CASREWTGNGYTF. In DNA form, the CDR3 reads TGTGCCAGTAGAGAGTGGACAGGAAATGGCTACACCTTC.